This TCR beta chain was profiled in a study of T cell repertoires in cytomegalovirus infection. Study-wide background: Researchers turned to recently identified HLA-C-restricted CMV epitopes as well as well-studied HLA-B-restricted ones.

Trimming stripped 5 bases from V and 0 bases from J, with 4 bases between. This CDR3 is 13 amino acids long. Germline V gene sequence: CDR1 MNHNS, CDR2 SASEGT. This clonotype was observed many times. No antigen is known for it. A single record per CDR3 protein comes from TCRdb applying MiXCR to the reads. The sample includes approximately 770,000 distinct CDR3 sequences, about 27% of them seen just once. This chain links TRBV6-1 with TRBJ2-2; no clear D gene. This receptor was obtained from a human donor in good health (CMV status not recorded). Some clones in this sample may be carry-over from other donors' samples. Sequenced here: cultured CD8+ T cells from PBMCs, sampled from culture after CMV antigen stimulation. This chain's CDR3 is CASSSSNTGELFF. The CDR3 DNA reads TGTGCCAGCAGTAGCTCGAACACCGGGGAGCTGTTTTTT.